This T cell receptor (beta chain) stems from a study of shared clonotypes between healthy human individuals. The wider study: Used for every donor were three CD4 naive, three CD4 memory, two CD8 naive and one CD8 memory plate.

The naive CD8 fraction comprised CD45RO-negative cells positively selected for CCR7 and excluded terminally differentiated effector memory CD45RA+ cells. Deep was the level used in running the assay. Each replicate PCR on the sorted subsets used 200 to 250 ng DNA (about 30,000 T cell genomes). TCRdb keeps only in-frame clones here, not all; method: immunoSEQ multiplex PCR. Of millions of clones listed, roughly 94% are singletons. The CDR3 consists of 15 residues. V was trimmed by 6 bases and J by 2 bases, leaving 14 bases between them. Germline CDR1 is MNHEY and CDR2 is SMNVEV (reference sequence). Sequencing input: naive CD8+ T cells sorted from blood. The origin of this receptor is a man younger than 35 in good health. The chain recombines TRBV27 with TRBJ1-3; D is unresolved. CDR3 sequence reads: CASRSPYGPGNTIYF. CDR3 DNA sequence: TGTGCCAGCAGATCGCCGTACGGGCCTGGAAACACCATATATTTT.